This T cell receptor (beta chain) was captured in a study of T cell responses to AZD1222 COVID-19 vaccine. The study, taken as a whole, reports: Seropositive AZD1222 recipients at baseline numbered only five or six. Donors were chiefly white British, with a greater number of females, and clonal diversity was perhaps underestimated. The study reported that nearly half of spike-specific TCRs target unmutated variant regions.

Samples with a second dose at about 4 or about 12 weeks were pooled together. In regard to this clone: Its antigen remains unidentified.

TCRdb's table, derived via immunoSEQ multiplex PCR, lists solely in-frame clones and lacks some. The sample holds about 94,000 clones, about 85% seen once. This receptor was identified in an adult who received the AZD1222 COVID-19 vaccine. The sequencing used peripheral blood, collected 28 days after the second AZD1222 dose.

Here the CDR3 DNA reads TGTGCCAGTTGTCCCGCGCGGACCGGGGAGCTGTTTTTT. Translation: CASCPARTGELFF. J is TRBJ2-2 and V is TRBV19, with D uncertain. The germline gives CDR1 LNHDA, CDR2 SQIVND (reference sequence). The CDR3 covers 13 residues. V gave up 8 bases and J gave up 5 bases, with 12 bases separating them.